The entry below describes one T cell receptor beta chain. This CDR3 has 13 amino acids. Germline CDR1 is SQVTM and CDR2 is ANQGSEA. The data originate from a study of blood T cells in healthy people across ages. Roughly 9.2 milliliters of peripheral blood were drawn from each donor into EDTA-treated tubes. They isolated at least 6 million PBMCs from each sample. A sample-barcoded 5' primer and a J-beta primer mix were used in a second PCR of about 7 to 11 cycles. One entry per CDR3 protein, called by TCRdb with MiXCR from the 5' RACE reads. The profile shows hundreds of thousands of distinct CDR3 sequences, around 25% of them singletons. In addition, the sample was reused for a study of T cells of mothers and their children. That report notes: A few healthy Caucasian mothers, along with their six children, were the donors. The authors found no persistent microchimeric T cell clones.

This receptor was obtained from a boy between 10 and 17 years old in good health. This rearrangement joins TRBV29-1 to TRBJ2-5; TRBD2 agrees at 9 bases. Matching the DNA end better, TRBJ2-1 makes the J call doubtful. Sequencing was performed on blood. In DNA, the CDR3 is TGCAGCGTGAAACTAGCGGGTGGATCCGAGCAGTTCTTC. Protein: CSVKLAGGSEQFF.